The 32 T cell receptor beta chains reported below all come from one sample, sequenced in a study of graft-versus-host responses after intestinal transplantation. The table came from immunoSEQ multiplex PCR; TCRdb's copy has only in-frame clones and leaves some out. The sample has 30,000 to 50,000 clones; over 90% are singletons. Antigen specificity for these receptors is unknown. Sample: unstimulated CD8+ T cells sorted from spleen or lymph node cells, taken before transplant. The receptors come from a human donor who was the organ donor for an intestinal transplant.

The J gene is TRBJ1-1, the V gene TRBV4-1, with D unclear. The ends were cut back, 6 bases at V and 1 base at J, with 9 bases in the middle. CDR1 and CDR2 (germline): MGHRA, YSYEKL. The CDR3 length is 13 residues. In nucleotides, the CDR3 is TGCGCCAGCAGTAGTGGGCAGAACACTGAAGCTTTCTTT. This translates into CASSSGQNTEAFF.

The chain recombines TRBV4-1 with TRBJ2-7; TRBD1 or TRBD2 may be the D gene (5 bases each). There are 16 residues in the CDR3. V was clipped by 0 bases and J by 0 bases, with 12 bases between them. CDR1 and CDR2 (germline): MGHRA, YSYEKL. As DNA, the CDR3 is TGCGCCAGCAGCCAAGATGGGGACGGTAGCTCCTACGAGCAGTACTTC. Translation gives CASSQDGDGSSYEQYF.

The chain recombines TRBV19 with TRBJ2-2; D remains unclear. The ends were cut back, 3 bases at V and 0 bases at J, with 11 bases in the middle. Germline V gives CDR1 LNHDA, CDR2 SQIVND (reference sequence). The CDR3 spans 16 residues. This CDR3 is CASSIWWSANTGELFF. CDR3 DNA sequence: TGTGCCAGTAGTATTTGGTGGTCGGCGAACACCGGGGAGCTGTTTTTT. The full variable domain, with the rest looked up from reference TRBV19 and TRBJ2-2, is DGGITQSPKYLFRKEGQNVTLSCEQNLNHDAMYWYRQDPGQGLRLIYYSQIVNDFQKGDIAEGYSVSREKKESFPLTVTSAQKNPTAFYLCASSIWWSANTGELFFGEGSRLTVL.

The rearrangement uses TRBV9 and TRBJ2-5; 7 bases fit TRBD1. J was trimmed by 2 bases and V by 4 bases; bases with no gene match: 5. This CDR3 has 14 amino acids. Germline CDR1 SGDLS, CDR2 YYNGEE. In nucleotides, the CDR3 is TGTGCCAGCAGCCCTCAGGGACAGCAAGAGACCCAGTACTTC. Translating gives CASSPQGQQETQYF.

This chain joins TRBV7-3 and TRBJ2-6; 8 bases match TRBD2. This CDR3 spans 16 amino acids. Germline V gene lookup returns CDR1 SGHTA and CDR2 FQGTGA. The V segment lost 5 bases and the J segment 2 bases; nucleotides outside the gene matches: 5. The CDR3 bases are TGTGCCAGCAGCCCGTCGCGGGGGGCTGGGGCCAACGTCCTGACTTTC. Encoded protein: CASSPSRGAGANVLTF.

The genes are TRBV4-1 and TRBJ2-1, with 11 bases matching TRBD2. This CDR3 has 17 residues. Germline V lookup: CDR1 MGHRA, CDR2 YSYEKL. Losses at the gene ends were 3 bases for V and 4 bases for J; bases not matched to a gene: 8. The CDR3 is CASSHSAGTSGYNEQFF. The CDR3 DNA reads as TGCGCCAGCAGCCATTCGGCCGGGACTAGCGGTTACAATGAGCAGTTCTTC.

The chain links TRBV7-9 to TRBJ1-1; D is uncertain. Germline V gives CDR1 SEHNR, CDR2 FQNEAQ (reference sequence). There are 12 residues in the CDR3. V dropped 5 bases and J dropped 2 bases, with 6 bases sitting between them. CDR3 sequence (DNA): TGTGCCAGCAGCCCCACCAACACTGAAGCTTTCTTT. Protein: CASSPTNTEAFF.

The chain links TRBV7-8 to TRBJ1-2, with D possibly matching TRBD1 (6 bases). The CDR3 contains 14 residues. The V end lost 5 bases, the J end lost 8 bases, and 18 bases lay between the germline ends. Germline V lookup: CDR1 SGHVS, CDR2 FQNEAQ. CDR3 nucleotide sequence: TGTGCCAGCAGCAAAAGAGGGGGGGTGGAGGGCTACACCTTC. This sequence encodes CASSKRGGVEGYTF. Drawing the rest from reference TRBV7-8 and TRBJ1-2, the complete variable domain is GAGVSQSPRYKVAKRGQDVALRCDPISGHVSLFWYQQALGQGPEFLTYFQNEAQLDKSGLPSDRFFAERPEGSVSTLKIQRTQQEDSAVYLCASSKRGGVEGYTFGSGTRLTVV.

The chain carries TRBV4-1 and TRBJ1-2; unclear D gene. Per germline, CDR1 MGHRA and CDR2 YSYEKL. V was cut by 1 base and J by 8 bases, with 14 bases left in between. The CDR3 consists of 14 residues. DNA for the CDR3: TGCGCCAGCAGCCAAGCCCTGGGTGGAGAAGGCTACACCTTC. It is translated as CASSQALGGEGYTF.

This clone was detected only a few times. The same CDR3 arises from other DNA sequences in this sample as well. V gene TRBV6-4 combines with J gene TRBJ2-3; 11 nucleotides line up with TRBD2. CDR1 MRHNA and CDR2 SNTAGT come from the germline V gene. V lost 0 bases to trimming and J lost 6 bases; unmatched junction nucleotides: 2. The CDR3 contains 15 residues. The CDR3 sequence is CASSDSSGGADTQYF. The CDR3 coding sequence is TGTGCCAGCAGTGACTCTAGCGGGGGGGCCGATACGCAGTATTTT.

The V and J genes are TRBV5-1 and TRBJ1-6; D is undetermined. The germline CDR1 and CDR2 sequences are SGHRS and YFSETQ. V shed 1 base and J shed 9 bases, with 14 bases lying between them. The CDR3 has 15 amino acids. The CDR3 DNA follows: TGCGCCAGCAGCTTGATTTGGGCCTTGGGTTCACCCCTCCACTTT. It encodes CASSLIWALGSPLHF. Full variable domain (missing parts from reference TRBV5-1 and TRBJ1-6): KAGVTQTPRYLIKTRGQQVTLSCSPISGHRSVSWYQQTPGQGLQFLFEYFSETQRNKGNFPGRFSGRQFSNSRSEMNVSTLELGDSALYLCASSLIWALGSPLHFGNGTRLTVT.

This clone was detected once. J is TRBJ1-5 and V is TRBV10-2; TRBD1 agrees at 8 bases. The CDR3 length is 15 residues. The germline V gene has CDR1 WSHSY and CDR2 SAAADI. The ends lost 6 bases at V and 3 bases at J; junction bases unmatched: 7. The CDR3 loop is CASSLTGDTNQPQHF. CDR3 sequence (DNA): TGCGCCAGCAGCCTGACAGGGGACACCAATCAGCCCCAGCATTTT.

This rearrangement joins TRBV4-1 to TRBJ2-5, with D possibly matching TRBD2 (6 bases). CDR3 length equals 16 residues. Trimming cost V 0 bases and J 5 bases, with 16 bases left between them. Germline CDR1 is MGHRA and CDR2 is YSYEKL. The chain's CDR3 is CASSQDRGSLWETQYF. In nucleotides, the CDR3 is TGCGCCAGCAGCCAAGATCGGGGGAGTCTTTGGGAGACCCAGTACTTC.

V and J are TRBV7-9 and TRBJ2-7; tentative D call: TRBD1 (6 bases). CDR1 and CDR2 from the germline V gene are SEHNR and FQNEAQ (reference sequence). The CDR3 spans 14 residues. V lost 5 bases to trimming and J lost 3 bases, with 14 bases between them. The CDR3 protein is CASSAIYRVYEQYF. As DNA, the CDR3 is TGTGCCAGCAGCGCAATATACAGGGTCTACGAGCAGTACTTC.

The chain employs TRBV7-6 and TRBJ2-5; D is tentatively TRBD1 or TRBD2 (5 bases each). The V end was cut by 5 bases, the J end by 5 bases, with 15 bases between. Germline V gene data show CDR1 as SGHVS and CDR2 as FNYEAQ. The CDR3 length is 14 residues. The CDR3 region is CASSPGTELETQYF. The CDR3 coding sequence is TGTGCCAGCAGCCCAGGGACGGAGCTTGAGACCCAGTACTTC.

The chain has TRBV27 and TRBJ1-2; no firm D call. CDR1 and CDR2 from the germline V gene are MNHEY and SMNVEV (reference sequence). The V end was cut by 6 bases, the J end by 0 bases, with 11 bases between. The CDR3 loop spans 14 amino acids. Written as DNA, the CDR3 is TGTGCCAGCAGCCCGGGTCAAGCTAACTATGGCTACACCTTC. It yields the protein CASSPGQANYGYTF.

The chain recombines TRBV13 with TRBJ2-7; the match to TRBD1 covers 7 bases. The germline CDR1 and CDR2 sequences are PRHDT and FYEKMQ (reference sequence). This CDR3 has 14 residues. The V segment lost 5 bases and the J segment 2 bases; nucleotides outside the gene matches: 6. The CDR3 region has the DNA TGTGCCAGCAGCCCCGGGGACAGCCCCTACGAGCAGTACTTC. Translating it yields CASSPGDSPYEQYF.

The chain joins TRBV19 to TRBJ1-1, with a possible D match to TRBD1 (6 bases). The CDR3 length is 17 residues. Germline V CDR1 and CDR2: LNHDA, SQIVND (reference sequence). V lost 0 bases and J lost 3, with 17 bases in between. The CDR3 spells CASSIEQGEDSDTEAFF. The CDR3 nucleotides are TGTGCCAGTAGTATAGAACAGGGTGAGGATTCGGACACTGAAGCTTTCTTT.

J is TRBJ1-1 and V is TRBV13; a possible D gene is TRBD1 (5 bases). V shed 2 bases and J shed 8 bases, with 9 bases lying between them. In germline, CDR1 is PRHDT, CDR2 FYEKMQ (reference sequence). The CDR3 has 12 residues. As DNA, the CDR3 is TGTGCCAGCAGCTTAAGCAGGGCCGAAGCTTTCTTT. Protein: CASSLSRAEAFF.

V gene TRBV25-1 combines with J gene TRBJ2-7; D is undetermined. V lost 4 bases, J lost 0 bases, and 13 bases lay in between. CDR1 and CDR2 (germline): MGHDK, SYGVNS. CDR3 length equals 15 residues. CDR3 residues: CASSGSPRVSYEQYF. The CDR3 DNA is TGTGCCAGCAGTGGTTCTCCTAGGGTCTCCTACGAGCAGTACTTC.

This CDR3 reads CASSLERYGYTF. In DNA, the CDR3 is TGTGCCAGCAGCTTGGAGCGCTATGGCTACACCTTC. This chain uses TRBV5-4 with TRBJ1-2; no clear D. Germline V CDR1 and CDR2: SGHNT, YYREEE (reference sequence). Trimming shortened V by 0 bases and J by 4 bases, and 4 bases separated the two germline ends. CDR3 size: 12 residues.

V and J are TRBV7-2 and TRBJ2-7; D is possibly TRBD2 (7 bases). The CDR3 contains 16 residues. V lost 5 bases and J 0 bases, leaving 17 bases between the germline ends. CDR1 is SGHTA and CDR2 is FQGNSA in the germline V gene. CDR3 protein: CASSPGRGGSSYEQYF. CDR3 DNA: TGTGCCAGCAGCCCAGGGAGGGGGGGGAGCTCCTACGAGCAGTACTTC.

As DNA, the CDR3 is TGTGCCAACCGATCCCAGGGGAACCTCTCCTACGAGCAGTACTTC. This gives the protein CANRSQGNLSYEQYF. The chain couples TRBV6-5 to TRBJ2-7, with D perhaps TRBD1 (6 bases). The CDR3 has 15 residues. Germline loops: CDR1 MNHEY, CDR2 SVGAGI. V was clipped by 10 bases and J by 0 bases, with 19 bases between them.

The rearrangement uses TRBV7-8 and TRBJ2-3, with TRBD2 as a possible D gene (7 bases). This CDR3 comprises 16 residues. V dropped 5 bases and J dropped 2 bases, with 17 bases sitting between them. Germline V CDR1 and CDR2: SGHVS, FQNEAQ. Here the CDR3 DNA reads TGTGCCAGCAGCCCTCCCGCGGGGGCCCTCACAGATACGCAGTATTTT. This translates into CASSPPAGALTDTQYF.

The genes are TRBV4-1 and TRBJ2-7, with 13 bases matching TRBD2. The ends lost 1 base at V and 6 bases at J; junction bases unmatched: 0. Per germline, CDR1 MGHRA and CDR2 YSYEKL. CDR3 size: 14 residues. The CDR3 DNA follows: TGCGCCAGCAGCCAAGGACTAGCGGGGGGCGAGCAGTACTTC. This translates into CASSQGLAGGEQYF.

The CDR3 reads CASSLISGQETQYF. The CDR3 DNA follows: TGTGCCAGCAGCTTAATTAGCGGTCAAGAGACCCAGTACTTC. The chain joins TRBV7-2 to TRBJ2-5, with D perhaps matching TRBD2 (6 bases). The CDR3 contains 14 residues. The germline CDR1 and CDR2 sequences are SGHTA and FQGNSA. Trimming took 2 bases from V and 2 from J, leaving 9 bases between them. Variable domain in full (rest from reference TRBV7-2 and TRBJ2-5): GAGVSQSPSNKVTEKGKDVELRCDPISGHTALYWYRQSLGQGLEFLIYFQGNSAPDKSGLPSDRFSAERTGGSVSTLTIQRTQQEDSAVYLCASSLISGQETQYFGPGTRLLVL.

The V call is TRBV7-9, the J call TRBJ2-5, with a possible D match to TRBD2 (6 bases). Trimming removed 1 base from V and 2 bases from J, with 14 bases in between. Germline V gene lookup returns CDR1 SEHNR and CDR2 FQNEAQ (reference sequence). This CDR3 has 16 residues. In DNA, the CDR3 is TGTGCCAGCAGCTTAGGTGTGACTAGGGGTCAAGAGACCCAGTACTTC. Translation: CASSLGVTRGQETQYF.

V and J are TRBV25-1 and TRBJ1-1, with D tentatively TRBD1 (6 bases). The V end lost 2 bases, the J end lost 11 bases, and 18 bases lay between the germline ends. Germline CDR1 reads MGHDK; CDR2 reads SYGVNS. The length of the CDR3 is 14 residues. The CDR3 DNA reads TGTGCCAGCAGTGAAAAGGCAGGGGTTCGGGGGGCTTTCTTT. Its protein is CASSEKAGVRGAFF. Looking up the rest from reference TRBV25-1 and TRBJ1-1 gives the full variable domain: EADIYQTPRYLVIGTGKKITLECSQTMGHDKMYWYQQDPGMELHLIHYSYGVNSTEKGDLSSESTVSRIRTEHFPLTLESARPSHTSQYLCASSEKAGVRGAFFGQGTRLTVV.

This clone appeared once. CDR3 amino acids: CASSQDPGIQYGYTF. Written as DNA, the CDR3 is TGCGCCAGCAGCCAAGATCCAGGAATACAGTATGGCTACACCTTC. This chain connects TRBV4-3 to TRBJ1-2; D ambiguous. This CDR3 spans 15 amino acids. V lost 0 bases to trimming and J lost 5 bases, with 13 bases between them. Germline assignment: CDR1 LGHNA and CDR2 YSLEER.

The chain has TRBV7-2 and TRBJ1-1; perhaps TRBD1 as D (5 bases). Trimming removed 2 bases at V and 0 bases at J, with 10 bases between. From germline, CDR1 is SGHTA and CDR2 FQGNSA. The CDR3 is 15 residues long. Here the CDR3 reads CASSLNAGMNTEAFF. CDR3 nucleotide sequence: TGTGCCAGCAGCTTAAACGCAGGGATGAACACTGAAGCTTTCTTT.

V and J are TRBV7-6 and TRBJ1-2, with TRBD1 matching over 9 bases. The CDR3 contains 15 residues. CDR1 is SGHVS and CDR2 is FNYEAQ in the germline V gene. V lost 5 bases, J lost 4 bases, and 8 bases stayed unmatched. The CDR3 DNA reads TGTGCCAGCAGCGGGTGGGACAGGGAAGGCTATGGCTACACCTTC. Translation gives CASSGWDREGYGYTF.

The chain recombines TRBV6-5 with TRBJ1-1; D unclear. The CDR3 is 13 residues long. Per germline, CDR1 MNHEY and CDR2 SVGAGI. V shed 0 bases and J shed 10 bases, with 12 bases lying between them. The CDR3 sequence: CASSYSDGWGAFF. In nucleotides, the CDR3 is TGTGCCAGCAGTTACTCGGACGGATGGGGAGCTTTCTTT.